This entry lists 7 T cell receptor beta chains sequenced from one sample in a study of patients and donors after allogeneic stem cell transplantation. TCRdb passed the RT-PCR reads through MiXCR, listing each CDR3 protein once. The data contain about 960,000 distinct CDR3 sequences, roughly 17% of them singletons. Sequenced sample: blood, either unsorted or a sorted T cell fraction (not recorded which). These receptors originate from a human donor who was either an allogeneic HSCT recipient or a stem cell or donor lymphocyte infusion donor (not recorded which). It is not recorded whose cells these are; they may come from a transplant donor.

This clonotype was counted only a few times. The V and J genes are TRBV2 and TRBJ1-6; D may be TRBD1 (5 bases). The V gene lost 4 bases and the J gene lost 12 bases, with 10 bases spanning the gap. Per the germline V gene, CDR1 is SNHLY and CDR2 is FYNNEI. The CDR3 runs 12 residues. CDR3 bases: TGTGCCAGCAGTGCTCAGGGATTACCCCTCCACTTT. Its translation is CASSAQGLPLHF.

This clonotype was picked up a small number of times. This sequence joins TRBV24-1 and TRBJ2-3, with no clear D. Trimming removed 8 bases from V and 0 bases from J, with 5 bases in between. The CDR3 is 12 residues long. The V gene's germline CDR1 is KGHDR and CDR2 SFDVKD. CDR3: CATKGSTDTQYF. The CDR3 nucleotides are TGTGCCACCAAAGGGAGCACAGATACGCAGTATTTT.

The chain has TRBV5-1 and TRBJ2-6, with 11 bases identical to TRBD1. Germline lookup yields CDR1 SGHRS and CDR2 YFSETQ. V was pared by 4 bases and J by 4 bases, with 7 bases of the junction left unmatched. The CDR3 has 17 amino acids. The CDR3 DNA reads TGCGCCAGCAGCGTGGTGGACAGGGGGCACGGGGCCAACGTCCTGACTTTC. This sequence encodes CASSVVDRGHGANVLTF.

The chain carries TRBV21-1 and TRBJ2-1. TRBV21-1 is annotated as a pseudogene. The CDR3 sequence is 19 residues long. The CDR3 sequence: CASSPYCIIPNGGYNEQFF. Here the CDR3 DNA reads TGTGCCAGCAGCCCCTATTGCATAATACCCAACGGTGGGTACAATGAGCAGTTCTTC.

This clonotype has only a few counts. This chain links TRBV12-3 or TRBV12-4 with TRBJ1-4; D ambiguous. Trimming took 6 bases from V and 7 from J, leaving 9 bases between them. The CDR3 spans 12 residues. CDR3 sequence reads: CASSLAVEKLFF. Here the CDR3 DNA reads TGTGCCAGCAGCCTTGCAGTTGAAAAACTGTTTTTT.

The V call is TRBV20-1, the J call TRBJ1-6; D gene uncertain. Per the germline V gene, CDR1 is DFQATT and CDR2 is SNEGSKA (reference sequence). The length of the CDR3 is 13 residues. Trimming removed 3 bases from V and 10 bases from J, with 13 bases in between. The CDR3 loop is CSARYRSGSPLHF. CDR3 nucleotide sequence: TGCAGTGCTAGGTACCGGTCGGGGTCACCCCTCCACTTT.

The V and J genes are TRBV5-8 and TRBJ1-2, with D unclear. The germline V and J ends were trimmed by 2 bases and 5 bases, with 10 bases remaining between them. CDR1 SGHTS and CDR2 YDEGEE come from the germline V gene. The CDR3 extends over 13 amino acids. The CDR3 DNA is TGTGCCAGCAGCTTCGCACGGGTATATGGCTACACCTTC. The encoded protein is CASSFARVYGYTF.